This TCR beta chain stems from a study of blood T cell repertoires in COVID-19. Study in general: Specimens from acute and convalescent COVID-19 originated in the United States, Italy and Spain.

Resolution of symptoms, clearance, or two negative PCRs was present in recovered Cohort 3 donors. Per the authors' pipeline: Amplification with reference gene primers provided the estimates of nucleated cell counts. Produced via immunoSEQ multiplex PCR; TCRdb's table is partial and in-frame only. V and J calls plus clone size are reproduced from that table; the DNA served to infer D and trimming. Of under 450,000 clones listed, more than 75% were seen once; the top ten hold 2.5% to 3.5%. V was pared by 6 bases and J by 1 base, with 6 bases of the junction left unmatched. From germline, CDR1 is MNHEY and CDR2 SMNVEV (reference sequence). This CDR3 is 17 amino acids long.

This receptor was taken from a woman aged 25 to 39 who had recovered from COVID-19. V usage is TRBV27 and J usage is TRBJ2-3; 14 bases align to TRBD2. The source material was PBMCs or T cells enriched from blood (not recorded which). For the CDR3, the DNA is TGTGCCAGCAGGGAACTGGGACTAGCGGGGGGCACAGATACGCAGTATTTT. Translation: CASRELGLAGGTDTQYF.